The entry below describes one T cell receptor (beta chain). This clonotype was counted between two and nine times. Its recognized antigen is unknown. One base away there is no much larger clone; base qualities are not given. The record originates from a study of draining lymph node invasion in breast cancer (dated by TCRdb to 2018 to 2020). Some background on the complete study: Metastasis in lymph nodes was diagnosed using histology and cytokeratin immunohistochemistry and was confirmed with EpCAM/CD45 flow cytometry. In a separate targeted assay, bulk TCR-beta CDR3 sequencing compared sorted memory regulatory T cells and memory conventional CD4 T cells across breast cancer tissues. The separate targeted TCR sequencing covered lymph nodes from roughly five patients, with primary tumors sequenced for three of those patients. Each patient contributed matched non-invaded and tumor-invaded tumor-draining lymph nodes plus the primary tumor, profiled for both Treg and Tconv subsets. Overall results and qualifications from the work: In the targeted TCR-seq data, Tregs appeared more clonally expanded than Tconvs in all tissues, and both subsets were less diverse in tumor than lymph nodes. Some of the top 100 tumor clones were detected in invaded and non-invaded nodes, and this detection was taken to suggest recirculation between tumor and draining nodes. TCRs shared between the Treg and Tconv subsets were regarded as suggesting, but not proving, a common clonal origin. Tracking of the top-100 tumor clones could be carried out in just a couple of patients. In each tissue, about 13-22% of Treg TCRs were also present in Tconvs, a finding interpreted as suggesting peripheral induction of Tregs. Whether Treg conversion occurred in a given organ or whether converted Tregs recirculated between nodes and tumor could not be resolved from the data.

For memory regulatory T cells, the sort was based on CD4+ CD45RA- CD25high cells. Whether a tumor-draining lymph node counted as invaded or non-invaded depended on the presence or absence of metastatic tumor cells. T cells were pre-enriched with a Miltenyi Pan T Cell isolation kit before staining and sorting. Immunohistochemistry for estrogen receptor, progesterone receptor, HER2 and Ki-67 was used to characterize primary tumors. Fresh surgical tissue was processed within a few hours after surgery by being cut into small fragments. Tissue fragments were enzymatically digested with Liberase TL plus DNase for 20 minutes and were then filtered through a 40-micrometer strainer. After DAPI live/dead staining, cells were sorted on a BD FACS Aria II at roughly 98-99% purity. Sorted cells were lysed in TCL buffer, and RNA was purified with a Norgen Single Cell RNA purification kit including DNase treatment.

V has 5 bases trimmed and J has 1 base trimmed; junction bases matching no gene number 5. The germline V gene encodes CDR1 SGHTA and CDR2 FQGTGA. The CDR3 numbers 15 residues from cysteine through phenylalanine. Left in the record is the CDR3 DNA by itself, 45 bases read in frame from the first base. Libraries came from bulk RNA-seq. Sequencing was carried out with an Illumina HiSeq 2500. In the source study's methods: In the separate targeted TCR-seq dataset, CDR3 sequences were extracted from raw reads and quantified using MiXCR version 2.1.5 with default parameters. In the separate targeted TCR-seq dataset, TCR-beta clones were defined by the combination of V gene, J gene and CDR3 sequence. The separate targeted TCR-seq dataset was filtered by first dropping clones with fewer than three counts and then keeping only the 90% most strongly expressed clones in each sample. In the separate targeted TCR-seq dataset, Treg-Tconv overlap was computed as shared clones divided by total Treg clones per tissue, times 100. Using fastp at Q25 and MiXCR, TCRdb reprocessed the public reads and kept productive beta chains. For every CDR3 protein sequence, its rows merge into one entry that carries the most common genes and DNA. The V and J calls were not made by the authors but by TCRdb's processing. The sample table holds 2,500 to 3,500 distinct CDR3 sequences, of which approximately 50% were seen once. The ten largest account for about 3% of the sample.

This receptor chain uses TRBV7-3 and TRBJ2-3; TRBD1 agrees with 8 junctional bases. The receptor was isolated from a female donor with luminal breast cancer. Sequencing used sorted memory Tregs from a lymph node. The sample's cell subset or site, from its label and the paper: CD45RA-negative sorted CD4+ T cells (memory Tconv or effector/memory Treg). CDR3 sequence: CASSLQGAGTDTQYF. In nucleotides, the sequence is TGTGCCAGCAGCCTCCAGGGGGCCGGCACAGATACGCAGTATTTT.